This T cell receptor beta chain stems from a study of CD8+ T cells in alopecia areata. Study information: Treated patients were given oral tofacitinib, which was dosed at 5 to 10 mg twice daily. Scalp area affected, as a percentage, set the severity score of treated patients.

cDNA serving as the sequencing template came from extracted, reverse transcribed RNA. Generated by immunoSEQ multiplex PCR, the TCRdb table keeps only in-frame clones and is missing some. The sample records about 190,000 clones, 60% being singletons. Treatment described: oral pan-JAK inhibitor, 5-10 mg twice daily. This sample comprised CD4+ T cells sorted from blood, obtained at week 4, from a patient treated with tofacitinib. The receptor comes from a human donor with alopecia areata.

Here the CDR3 reads CASSPGTGGGYNEQFF. The CDR3 region has the DNA TGCGCCAGCAGCCCGGGGACAGGGGGCGGCTACAATGAGCAGTTCTTC. The chain carries TRBV5-1 and TRBJ2-1; 12 bases line up with TRBD1. Per germline, CDR1 SGHRS and CDR2 YFSETQ. The CDR3 is made up of 16 amino acids. Trimming took 4 bases from V and 3 from J; bases not matched to a gene: 5.